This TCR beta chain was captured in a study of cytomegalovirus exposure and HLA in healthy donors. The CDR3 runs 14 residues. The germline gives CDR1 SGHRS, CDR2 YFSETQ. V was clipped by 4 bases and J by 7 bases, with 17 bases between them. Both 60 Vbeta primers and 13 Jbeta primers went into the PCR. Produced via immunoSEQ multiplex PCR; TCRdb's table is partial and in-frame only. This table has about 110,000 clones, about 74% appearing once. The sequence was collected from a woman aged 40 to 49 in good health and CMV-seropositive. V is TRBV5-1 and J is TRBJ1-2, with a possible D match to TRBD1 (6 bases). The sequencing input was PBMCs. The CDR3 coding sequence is TGCGCCAGCAGCAACAACCAGGGGTATGGTGGCTACACCTTC. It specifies CASSNNQGYGGYTF.